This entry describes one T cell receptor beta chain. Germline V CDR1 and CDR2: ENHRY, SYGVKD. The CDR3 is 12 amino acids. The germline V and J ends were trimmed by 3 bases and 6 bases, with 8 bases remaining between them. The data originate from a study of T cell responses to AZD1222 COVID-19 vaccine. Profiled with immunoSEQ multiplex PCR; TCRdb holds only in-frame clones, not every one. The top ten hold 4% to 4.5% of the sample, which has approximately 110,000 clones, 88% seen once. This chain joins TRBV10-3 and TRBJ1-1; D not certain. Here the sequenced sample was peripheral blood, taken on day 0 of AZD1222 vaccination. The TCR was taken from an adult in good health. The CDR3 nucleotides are TGTGCCATCAGTGAAGAACTAGCTGAAGCTTTCTTT. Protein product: CAISEELAEAFF.